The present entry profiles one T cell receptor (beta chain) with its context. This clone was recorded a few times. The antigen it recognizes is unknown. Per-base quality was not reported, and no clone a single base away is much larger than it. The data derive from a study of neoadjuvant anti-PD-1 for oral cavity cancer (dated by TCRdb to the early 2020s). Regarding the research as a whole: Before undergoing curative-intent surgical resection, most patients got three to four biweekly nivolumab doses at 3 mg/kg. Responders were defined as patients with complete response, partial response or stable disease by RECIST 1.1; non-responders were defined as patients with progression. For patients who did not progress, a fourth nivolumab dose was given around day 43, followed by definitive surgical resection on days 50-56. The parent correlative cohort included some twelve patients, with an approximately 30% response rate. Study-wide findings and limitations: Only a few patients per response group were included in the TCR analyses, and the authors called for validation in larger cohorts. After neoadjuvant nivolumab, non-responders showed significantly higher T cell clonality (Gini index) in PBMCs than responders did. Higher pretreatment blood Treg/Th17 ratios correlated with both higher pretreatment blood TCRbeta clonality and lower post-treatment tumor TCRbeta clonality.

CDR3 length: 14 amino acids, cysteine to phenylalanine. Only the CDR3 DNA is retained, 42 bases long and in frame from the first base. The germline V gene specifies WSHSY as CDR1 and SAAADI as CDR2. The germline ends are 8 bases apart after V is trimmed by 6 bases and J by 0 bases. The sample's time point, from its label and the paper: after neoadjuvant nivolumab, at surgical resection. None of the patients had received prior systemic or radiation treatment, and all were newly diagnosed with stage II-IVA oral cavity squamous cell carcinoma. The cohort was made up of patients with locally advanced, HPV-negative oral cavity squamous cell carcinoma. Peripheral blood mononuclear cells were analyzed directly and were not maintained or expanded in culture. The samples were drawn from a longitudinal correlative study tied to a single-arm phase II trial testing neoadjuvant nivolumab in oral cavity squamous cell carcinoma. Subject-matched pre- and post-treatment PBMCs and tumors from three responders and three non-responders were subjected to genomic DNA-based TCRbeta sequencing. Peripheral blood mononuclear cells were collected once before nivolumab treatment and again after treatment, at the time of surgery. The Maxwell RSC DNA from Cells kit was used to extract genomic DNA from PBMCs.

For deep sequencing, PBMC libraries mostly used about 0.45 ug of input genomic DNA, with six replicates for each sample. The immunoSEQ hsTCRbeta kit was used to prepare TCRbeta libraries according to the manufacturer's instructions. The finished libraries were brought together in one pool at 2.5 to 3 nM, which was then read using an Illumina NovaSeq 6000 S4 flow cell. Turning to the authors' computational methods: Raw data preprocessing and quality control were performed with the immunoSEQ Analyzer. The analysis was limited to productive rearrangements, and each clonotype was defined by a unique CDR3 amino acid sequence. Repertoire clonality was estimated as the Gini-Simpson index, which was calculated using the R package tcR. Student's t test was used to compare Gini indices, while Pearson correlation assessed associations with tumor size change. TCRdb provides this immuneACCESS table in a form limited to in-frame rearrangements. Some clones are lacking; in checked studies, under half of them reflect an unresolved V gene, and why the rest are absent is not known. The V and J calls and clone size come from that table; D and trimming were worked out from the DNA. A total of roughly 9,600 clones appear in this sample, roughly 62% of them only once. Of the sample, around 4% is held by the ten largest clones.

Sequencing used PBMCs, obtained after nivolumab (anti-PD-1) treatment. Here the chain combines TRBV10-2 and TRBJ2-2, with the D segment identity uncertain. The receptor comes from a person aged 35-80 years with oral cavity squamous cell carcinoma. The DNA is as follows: TGCGCCAGCAGCACGACGCCGAACACCGGGGAGCTGTTTTTT. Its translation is CASSTTPNTGELFF.